This paragraph reports one T cell receptor (beta chain). Which antigen it targets is not known. Compared with germline, one end of the junction differs, possibly owing to a read error. The data originate from a study of cytomegalovirus exposure and HLA in healthy donors (TCRdb year 2017). About the investigation overall: An earlier analysis of roughly 500 of the donors reported about 250 Gb of sequence data and roughly 110 million unique TCR beta sequences from roughly 200 million T cells. HLA typing included class I and class II loci at four-digit resolution. Along with the roughly 670-subject first cohort, a separate validation cohort of some 130 different subjects was used. Among some 400 genotyped donors of the cohort, an average of around 240,000 unique TCR beta nucleotide sequences were sequenced per donor, around 18% of them non-productive. Donor age, sex, ethnicity and CMV serostatus were compiled alongside the repertoire data. To decide whether each TCR beta V gene segment behaved as functional or pseudogenic, an earlier analysis of 587 of the donors relied on high-throughput TCR beta sequencing. The later analysis used no new phenotypic data to find candidate immune exposures, relying instead on TCR beta sequences and their occurrence across donors. In a later genetic analysis, genome-wide SNP genotypes for about three fifths of the roughly 670 donors were used, and that subset was treated as a discovery cohort. About 5 DR-DQ haplotypes were handled as single units for association and clustering, since linkage in the cohort was strong. A later analysis re-examined previously published TCR beta repertoires from roughly 650 donors and added high-resolution HLA genotyping to investigate patterns of TCR occurrence. An early release covering 550 to 700 HLA-typed donors comprised about 300 gigabases of sequencing data and around 85 million unique TCR sequences. All discovery cohort repertoires had been generated on a single sequencing platform. Of the approximately 400 genotyped donors, approximately 80% were placed in the genetic ancestry cluster associated with self-reported Caucasian donors. To predict cytomegalovirus infection status, the study combined high-throughput TCR immunosequencing, statistical association of individual TCRs with disease status, and machine learning. The study profiled the T cell repertoires of hundreds of subjects by immunosequencing and related them to cytomegalovirus serostatus. The study was designed to test whether signatures of past pathogen exposure could be identified by cataloging public T cell receptors. The number of typed donors differed by locus: roughly 620-640 for A, B, C, DRB1 and DQB1; some 500 for DQA1; approximately 600 for DPA1; and approximately 450 for DPB1.

Here is what the overall study found, with its caveats: In a later analysis, HLA-associated TCR beta chains showed more clonal expansion and lower generation probabilities than non-associated chains that were equally common. Broadly in line with IMGT annotations, most TCR beta V segments showed up in productive rearrangements about 87% or about 30% of the time in an earlier analysis of under 700 of the donors. A few of the identified cytomegalovirus-associated TCR beta chains were confirmed in vitro to be specific for cytomegalovirus antigens. A further reported finding was that TCR beta sequences accurately predicted the HLA-A and HLA-B alleles for most subjects in the first cohort. A later genetic analysis associated a missense DCLRE1C variant with V-gene and J-gene trimming of TCR beta chains, and an independent cohort replicated the association. Approximately 16 rarely observed V segments, including chromosome 9 orphons, were excluded from the earlier analysis of about 500 of the donors because counts were too low. Sequencing depth was assumed to be roughly uniform across donors in the presence/absence analyses, though that assumption may not hold. The authors suggested that the approach could potentially be generalized to other disease states and immunological phenotypes. A total of 164 TCR beta chains were listed by the study as associated with cytomegalovirus. In a later analysis, most CMV-associated TCR beta chains were found to appear HLA-restricted, with HLA associations seemingly driven largely by CMV exposure. Most TCR sequences were observed very rarely across donors, whereas some public TCRs were present in many individuals. Because HLA typing was unavailable for some donors at each locus, only the typed subset was used in association tests. CMV serostatus was the only immune exposure information available for the cohort. When HLA alleles, especially DR and DQ, strongly co-occurred, TCR associations were difficult to assign to individual alleles. In a later analysis, 15,000 to 20,000 TCR beta sequences were associated with specific HLA alleles at a false discovery rate of 0.05. A cluster of highly shared sequence variants was judged likely to be a technical artifact of the sequencing pipeline. According to a later genetic analysis, donors in an Asian-associated ancestry cluster had fewer N-insertions in productive TCRs than the approximately 630-donor mean. A later analysis found that TCR association rates varied across HLA loci, with DRB1 alleles showing the most associated TCRs and HLA-C alleles the fewest. Some IMGT-functional V segments, including TRBV6-2 and TRBV6-3, could not be distinguished by the 87-base-pair reads and were therefore excluded. Linkage disequilibrium might explain the correlated functional status among segregating V segments, but an unknown experimental factor could not be ruled out. In this cohort, only TCR beta chains were sequenced, and detectable features were limited by the absence of alpha or paired-chain data. In a later analysis, several top co-occurrence clusters were reported to appear linked to parvovirus B19, influenza, CMV and Epstein-Barr virus. The classifier was reported to diagnose cytomegalovirus status with high specificity and sensitivity in both the original and validation cohorts.

Libraries were prepared through the immunoSEQ multiplex PCR assay. The multiplex PCR relied on a mix of 60 forward primers for TCR Vbeta segments and 13 reverse primers for TCR Jbeta segments. The CDR3 region of rearranged TCR beta genes was amplified from genomic DNA by a multiplex PCR assay. The amplified TCR beta libraries were sequenced on the Illumina HiSeq System as 87-base-pair reads. Turning to the authors' computational methods: A later analysis tallied 75 million to 95 million unique TCR beta chains across the 610 or so repertoires, and approximately 11 million of those chains were shared by two or more donors. A nearest-neighbor algorithm error-corrected the raw reads and collapsed the reads into unique sequences, merging closely related sequences to remove PCR and sequencing errors. Alignment of CDR3 sequences to IMGT reference sequences was used to assign V, D and J gene segments. For a sequence to be retained, at least a six-nucleotide match to both a V gene segment and a J gene segment was required. Rearrangements were called productive when the CDR3 lacked stop codons and stayed in frame with V and J; all others were non-productive. Following IMGT convention, CDR3 was defined as the stretch from the second conserved V-encoded cysteine up to the conserved J-encoded phenylalanine. Sequences without an unambiguous match to a single V gene segment were excluded from the earlier analysis of 450 to 750 of the donors. An earlier analysis of 587 of the donors called V segments functional above 56.7% productive rearrangements and segregating when the between-donor standard deviation exceeded 5%. A statistical classification framework was built to diagnose cytomegalovirus status from the catalog of TCR beta chain sequences. A later analysis assigned V and J genes by comparing TCR nucleotide sequences with IMGT/GENE-DB human TR gene sequences. A later analysis assigned CDR3 sequences and most-parsimonious VDJ recombination scenarios with the TCRdist pipeline. A later analysis defined each TCR beta chain by its CDR3 amino acid sequence plus V-gene family, and excluded reads lacking a unique V-gene family. As a way to deal with suspected cross-contamination and a sequencing artifact, a later analysis dropped over 550 nucleotide sequences that were highly shared and had low generation probability. In a later analysis, a clonal expansion index was calculated for each public chain from normalized within-repertoire ranks of inferred template counts. Generation probabilities in a later analysis came from a VDJ recombination model fitted to out-of-frame rearrangements, and those results were checked against IGoR. A later analysis scored TCR-TCR, TCR-HLA and TCR-CMV co-occurrence with hypergeometric tests, applying a repertoire-size bias correction to TCR pairs. To estimate false discovery rates, a later analysis permuted the HLA or CMV assignments 20 times. In a later analysis, co-occurring TCRs were grouped using DBSCAN, and TCRdist sequence similarity was added for clustering within HLA-allele-positive subsets. Repertoires with fewer than 30,000 or more than 120,000 public chains were left out of co-occurrence clustering, as were five repertoires with anomalous nucleotide sharing. TCRdb holds this immuneACCESS table with in-frame rearrangements only. Some clones are missing; in checked studies, unresolved V genes explain under half, and the rest has no known cause. V and J calls and clone size are those listed in that table; D and trimming were worked out from the DNA. The sample table shows 130,000 to 150,000 clones, and around 78% are seen once. The ten largest clones capture 3% of the sample.

The cohort consisted of 666 healthy bone marrow donors. Cohort members were all nominally healthy when sampled, although unrecorded immune exposures were likely present. The donor tested CMV seropositive, placing the donor among the 250 to 350 seropositive members of the cohort. A peripheral blood sample was provided by each donor, and peripheral blood mononuclear cells were used for TCR beta sequencing. Genomic DNA was extracted from the blood cell samples with the Qiagen DNeasy Blood Extraction Kit. Per the germline V gene, SGHTA is the CDR1 and FQGTGA is the CDR2. From the cysteine through the phenylalanine, the CDR3 covers 17 amino acids. Only CDR3 DNA remains: 51 bases, in frame from the first base.

What was sequenced was PBMCs. The clonotype was recovered from a man aged 40-49 years in good health and CMV-seropositive. Recombination linked TRBV7-3 to TRBJ2-6; TRBD1 could be the D gene, as 5 bases match. The nucleotide sequence reads TGTGCCAGCAGCCTCCGCGCAGCGAACTCTGGGGCCGACGTCCTGACTTTC. Its protein is CASSLRAANSGADVLTF.